This T cell receptor beta chain comes out of a study of CXCR3-negative and CXCR3-positive naive CD8 T cells. Carrying UMI labels, the TRB cDNA libraries were prepared through 5' RACE. TCRdb reprocessed the 5' RACE reads and keeps a single row for each CDR3 protein, giving no DNA. The sample totals around 60,000 distinct CDR3 sequences; its top ten clones hold about 0.43%. The sorter processed each CD8+ T cell subset in triplicate at some 330,000 cells apiece. The specimen sequenced was naive CXCR3- CD8+ T cells from blood. Subset defined: CD45RO-CCR7+CD27+CD95- naive CD8+ T cells lacking CXCR3 (TNR3-). The sequence was collected from a human donor in good health. Some clones in this sample may be carry-over from other donors' samples.

The CDR3: CSVEVQEVGTGELFF. This rearrangement joins TRBV29-1 to TRBJ2-2; TCRdb reports TRBD2, a call that lacks DNA to check it against. The CDR3 loop spans 15 amino acids. Per the germline V gene, CDR1 is SQVTM and CDR2 is ANQGSEA.